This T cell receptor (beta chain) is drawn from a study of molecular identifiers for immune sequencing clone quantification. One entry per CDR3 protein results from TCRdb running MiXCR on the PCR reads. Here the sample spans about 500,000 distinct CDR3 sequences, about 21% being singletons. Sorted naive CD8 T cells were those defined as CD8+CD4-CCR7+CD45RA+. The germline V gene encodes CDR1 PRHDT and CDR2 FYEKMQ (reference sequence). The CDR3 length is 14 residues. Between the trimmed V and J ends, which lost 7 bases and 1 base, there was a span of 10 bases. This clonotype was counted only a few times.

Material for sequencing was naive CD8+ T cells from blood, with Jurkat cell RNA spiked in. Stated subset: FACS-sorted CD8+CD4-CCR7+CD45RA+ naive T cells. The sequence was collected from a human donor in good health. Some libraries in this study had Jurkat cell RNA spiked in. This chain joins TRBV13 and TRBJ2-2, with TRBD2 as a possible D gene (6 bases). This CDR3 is CASMEGLNTGELFF. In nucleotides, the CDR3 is TGTGCCAGCATGGAGGGGCTGAACACCGGGGAGCTGTTTTTT.